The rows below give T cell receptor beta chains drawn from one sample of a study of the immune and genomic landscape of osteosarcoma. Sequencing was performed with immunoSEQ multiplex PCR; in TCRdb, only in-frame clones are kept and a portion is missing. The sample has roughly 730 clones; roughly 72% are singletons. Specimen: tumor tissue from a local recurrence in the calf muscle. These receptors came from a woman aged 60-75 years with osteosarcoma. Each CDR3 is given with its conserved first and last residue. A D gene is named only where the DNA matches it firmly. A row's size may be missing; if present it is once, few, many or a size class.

TGTGCCAGCACCCCGGGGCAGGGTAGGACAGATACGCAGTATTTT,CASTPGQGRTDTQYF,15,TRBV11-2,-,-,TRBJ2-3
TGTGCCAGCAGCCAAGGCAACCTTTACGAGCAGTACTTC,CASSQGNLYEQYF,13,TRBV2,-,-,TRBJ2-7
TGCGCCAGCAGCTCCCCGGACAGGGGGTACGAGCAGTACTTC,CASSSPDRGYEQYF,14,TRBV5-1,-,TRBD1,TRBJ2-7
TGTGCCAGCAGTGATGATGGTCAGGGGTCTAGCACAGATACGCAGTATTTT,CASSDDGQGSSTDTQYF,17,TRBV2,-,-,TRBJ2-3
TGTGCCAGCACTGGGGACAGGGGAAGAAACACTGAAGCTTTCTTT,CASTGDRGRNTEAFF,15,TRBV5-6,-,TRBD1,TRBJ1-1
TGTGCCAGCAGTTTAAGGGGAGGGGGCGCGTTCTATGGCTACACCTTC,CASSLRGGGAFYGYTF,16,TRBV28,-,TRBD1,TRBJ1-2
TGTGCCAGCAGTTGGGGGGGGGTGGGCAATCAGCCCCAGCATTTT,CASSWGGVGNQPQHF,15,TRBV27,-,-,TRBJ1-5
TGCGCCAGCAGCTCACTAGCGGGACCGTTGGATACGCAGTATTTT,CASSSLAGPLDTQYF,15,TRBV5-1,-,TRBD2,TRBJ2-3
TGTGCCAGCAGCCCTACAGGGGCGGGCTATGGCTACACCTTC,CASSPTGAGYGYTF,14,TRBV5-4,-,TRBD1,TRBJ1-2
TGTGCCAGCAGCTGGGAGGGGCAGGGTATAACTGAAGCTTTCTTT,CASSWEGQGITEAFF,15,TRBV11-2,-,-,TRBJ1-1
TGTGCCAGCAGTAACCGGGACAGCCGTTACGAGCAGTACTTC,CASSNRDSRYEQYF,14,TRBV28,-,TRBD1,TRBJ2-7
TGTGCCAGTAGTATAACTGGGGCGGGAGGGAATGAGCAGTTCTTC,CASSITGAGGNEQFF,15,TRBV19,-,TRBD2,TRBJ2-1
TGTGCCAGCAGCCGGGGTCATGGCTACGAGCAGTACTTC,CASSRGHGYEQYF,13,TRBV11-3,-,-,TRBJ2-7
TGCAGCGTTTGGGGGGGCCAAGAGACCCAGTACTTC,CSVWGGQETQYF,12,TRBV29-1,-,TRBD2,TRBJ2-5
TGTGCCAGCAGCACAGGGAGGAGCAATGAGCAGTTCTTC,CASSTGRSNEQFF,13,TRBV5-4,-,-,TRBJ2-1
TGTGCCAGCAGTTTAAACAGGATCTATGGCTACACCTTC,CASSLNRIYGYTF,13,TRBV28,hyperexpanded,-,TRBJ1-2
TGTGCCAGTAGTATGACTAGCGGGAGACTCACCGGGGAGCTGTTTTTT,CASSMTSGRLTGELFF,16,TRBV19,-,TRBD2,TRBJ2-2
TGCGCCAGCAGCCTGGGACTTCAGCGCTCTGGAAACACCATATATTTT,CASSLGLQRSGNTIYF,16,TRBV5-1,few,-,TRBJ1-3
TGTGCCAGCAGCCCCGGGTGGTTAGGTCAGCCCCAGCATTTT,CASSPGWLGQPQHF,14,TRBV6-1,-,-,TRBJ1-5
TGCGCCAGCAGCTTGGGACAGATCAGTAACAACGTCCTGACTTTC,CASSLGQISNNVLTF,15,TRBV5-1,-,-,TRBJ2-6
TGTGCCAGCAGATATAGACTAGCGGGAGGGCCCCACGAGCAGTACTTC,CASRYRLAGGPHEQYF,16,TRBV28,-,TRBD2,TRBJ2-7
TGTGCCAGCAGATACCAGGGGAACACTGAAGCTTTCTTT,CASRYQGNTEAFF,13,TRBV7-6,-,-,TRBJ1-1
TGTGCCAGCAGTTTATCCCCCAGCTATGGCTACACCTTC,CASSLSPSYGYTF,13,TRBV27,few,-,TRBJ1-2
TGTGCCAGTAGACTAGCGGGCAGCTCCTACAATGAGCAGTTCTTC,CASRLAGSSYNEQFF,15,TRBV19,-,TRBD2,TRBJ2-1
TGTGCCAGCAGCTCGGAGAGATTCACTGAAGCTTTCTTT,CASSSERFTEAFF,13,TRBV11-2,few,-,TRBJ1-1
TGTGCCAGCAGTTCTCAGGGGGGCTCTGGGGCCAACGTCCTGACTTTC,CASSSQGGSGANVLTF,16,TRBV11-2,-,-,TRBJ2-6
TGCGCCAGCAGCACCTCCGGGCCCCGCGTGGGAGAGGGTGAAGCTTTCTTT,CASSTSGPRVGEGEAFF,17,TRBV5-1,-,-,TRBJ1-1
TGTGCCAGCAGTGAAGCTGAGGGGCCAGCCTACGAGCAGTACTTC,CASSEAEGPAYEQYF,15,TRBV6-1,once,-,TRBJ2-7
TGTGCCAGCTCACCACCGGTTAAGGGGCTATACGAGCAGTACTTC,CASSPPVKGLYEQYF,15,TRBV18,-,-,TRBJ2-7
TGTGCCAGCAGCTTAGGGCAGATAGGCAATGAGCAGTTCTTC,CASSLGQIGNEQFF,14,TRBV7-9,once,-,TRBJ2-1
TGTGCCATCGGGGGGGATAATATAGGCACAGATACGCAGTATTTT,CAIGGDNIGTDTQYF,15,TRBV10-3,-,TRBD2,TRBJ2-3
TGCGCCAGCAGCTTGGCCGGGAATTACGGGGAGCTGTTTTTT,CASSLAGNYGELFF,14,TRBV5-1,once,-,TRBJ2-2
TGTGCCAGCAGCCCAAGTGGCGTACGCTATGGCTACACCTTC,CASSPSGVRYGYTF,14,TRBV11-2,hyperexpanded,-,TRBJ1-2
TGTGCCAGCAGCCCCGGCGGGGATAATTCACCCCTCCACTTT,CASSPGGDNSPLHF,14,TRBV11-3,-,-,TRBJ1-6
TGTGCCAGCAGCGTAGATCGACCACCGTCCTACAATGAGCAGTTCTTC,CASSVDRPPSYNEQFF,16,TRBV9,-,-,TRBJ2-1
TGTGCCAGCAGCTCAGGGTTCCGCACTGAAGCTTTCTTT,CASSSGFRTEAFF,13,TRBV7-9,large,-,TRBJ1-1
TGCAGCGTGCGGGACACAGTTCGGGCTTTCTTT,CSVRDTVRAFF,11,TRBV29-1,-,-,TRBJ1-1
TGTGCCAGCAGTCGGGGCTACAATGAGCAGTTCTTC,CASSRGYNEQFF,12,TRBV7-9,-,-,TRBJ2-1
TGCAGCGTTGCGACTAGCGGGTCCCAAGAGACCCAGTACTTC,CSVATSGSQETQYF,14,TRBV29-1,once,TRBD2,TRBJ2-5
TGTGCCAGCTCTTTGGGGGCCCAAGAGACCCAGTACTTC,CASSLGAQETQYF,13,TRBV7-2,-,-,TRBJ2-5
TGTGCCAGTAGTATAGGTCCAAAGGGCAATCAGCCCCAGCATTTT,CASSIGPKGNQPQHF,15,TRBV19,-,-,TRBJ1-5
TGCGCCAGCAGCCAAGATCAGGCCAGCTCCTACAATGAGCAGTTCTTC,CASSQDQASSYNEQFF,16,TRBV4-1,-,-,TRBJ2-1
TGCGCCAGCAGCCAATCTAGCACCGGGGAGCTGTTTTTT,CASSQSSTGELFF,13,TRBV4-1,-,-,TRBJ2-2
TGTGCCTGGAGTCGGGACAGGGTGCAGACCCAGTACTTC,CAWSRDRVQTQYF,13,TRBV30,-,TRBD1,TRBJ2-5